The 11 T cell receptor beta chains listed next were all sequenced from one sample in a study of blood T cell repertoires in COVID-19. Produced via immunoSEQ multiplex PCR; TCRdb's table is partial and in-frame only. The table has 200,000 to 300,000 clones, 85% seen once. Sequenced material: PBMCs or T cells enriched from blood (not recorded which). These receptors were taken from a woman in her 50s with acute COVID-19.

This chain connects TRBV5-6 to TRBJ1-1, with 7 bases matching TRBD1. CDR1 SGHDT and CDR2 YYEEEE come from the germline V gene. This CDR3 is 14 amino acids long. The J segment lost 0 bases and the V segment lost 4 bases, leaving 3 bases of the junction unmatched. In DNA, the CDR3 is TGTGCCAGCAGCACCGGGACAGTGAACACTGAAGCTTTCTTT. Translated, it gives CASSTGTVNTEAFF.

CDR3 residues: CASSYHVLGGTENDQETQYF. As DNA, the CDR3 is TGTGCCAGCAGTTACCATGTCCTGGGGGGGACTGAAAACGACCAAGAGACCCAGTACTTC. V gene TRBV6-2 or TRBV6-3 combines with J gene TRBJ2-5; the match to TRBD2 covers 7 bases. After removal of 2 bases from V and 0 bases from J, the junction contained 18 bases not matched to a gene. CDR1 is MNHEY, CDR2 SVGEGT, per germline. The CDR3 extends over 20 amino acids.

The chain joins TRBV19 to TRBJ2-3, with 10 bases identical to TRBD2. Germline V lookup: CDR1 LNHDA, CDR2 SQIVND (reference sequence). The trim removed 7 bases at V and 2 bases at J, leaving 3 bases unmatched. This CDR3 comprises 14 residues. For the CDR3, the DNA is TGTGCCAGTACAGCGGGGGGGACCACAGATACGCAGTATTTT. It yields the protein CASTAGGTTDTQYF.

In its sample, this clone was seen once. V gene TRBV7-8 combines with J gene TRBJ2-2; D may be TRBD2 (6 bases). Trimming shortened V by 5 bases and J by 2 bases, and 15 bases separated the two germline ends. Germline loops: CDR1 SGHVS, CDR2 FQNEAQ. This CDR3 has 16 amino acids. The CDR3 here is CASSLVRGINTGELFF. Here the CDR3 DNA reads TGTGCCAGCAGCCTGGTTCGGGGGATAAACACCGGGGAGCTGTTTTTT. The full variable domain, with the rest looked up from reference TRBV7-8 and TRBJ2-2, is GAGVSQSPRYKVAKRGQDVALRCDPISGHVSLFWYQQALGQGPEFLTYFQNEAQLDKSGLPSDRFFAERPEGSVSTLKIQRTQQEDSAVYLCASSLVRGINTGELFFGEGSRLTVL.

V is TRBV15 and J is TRBJ2-5, with a weak D call TRBD2 (6 bases). Trimming took 8 bases from V and 2 from J, leaving 12 bases between them. Germline V gives CDR1 LNHNV, CDR2 YYDKDF (reference sequence). The CDR3 consists of 13 residues. The CDR3 nucleotides are TGTGCCACCTCCCCGGGAGCACAAGAGACCCAGTACTTC. Protein product: CATSPGAQETQYF.

The V call is TRBV7-2, the J call TRBJ2-7; 10 bases line up with TRBD2. This CDR3 has 18 amino acids. Germline CDR1 and CDR2: SGHTA and FQGNSA. With 1 base clipped from V and 0 bases from J, the junction kept 9 bases outside the gene matches. DNA for the CDR3: TGTGCCAGCAGCTTAGATGGTAGCGGGGGGACCCACTCCTACGAGCAGTACTTC. It specifies CASSLDGSGGTHSYEQYF.

V is TRBV19 and J is TRBJ1-3; perhaps TRBD1 as D (5 bases). The CDR3 is 13 amino acids. Looked up from germline, CDR1 is LNHDA and CDR2 is SQIVND (reference sequence). Trimming pared 6 bases from V and 5 bases from J, leaving 11 bases between. In DNA, the CDR3 is TGTGCCAGTAGCCTGACAGATAGAAACACCATATATTTT. This gives the protein CASSLTDRNTIYF.

The chain employs TRBV5-1 and TRBJ2-3, with 13 nucleotides matching TRBD2. The germline V gene encodes CDR1 SGHRS and CDR2 YFSETQ. The CDR3 is made up of 17 amino acids. The V and J ends lost 2 bases and 3 bases, in that order; junction bases with no gene match: 6. CDR3 sequence (DNA): TGCGCCAGCAGCTTCACTAGCGGGGGGGCCCTGACAGATACGCAGTATTTT. Protein: CASSFTSGGALTDTQYF.

The chain employs TRBV9 and TRBJ2-3; D is perhaps TRBD1 (5 bases). Germline CDR1 reads SGDLS; CDR2 reads YYNGEE. There are 13 residues in the CDR3. The ends were cut back, 3 bases at V and 4 bases at J, with 9 bases in the middle. This chain's CDR3 is CASSAWTSDTQYF. CDR3 in DNA: TGTGCCAGCAGCGCCTGGACATCAGATACGCAGTATTTT.

The CDR3 bases are TGCGCCAGCAGCGAGACAGGATCGTACTATGGCTACACCTTC. Its translation: CASSETGSYYGYTF. This chain joins TRBV5-1 and TRBJ1-2; TRBD1 is a possible D gene (6 bases). CDR3 length equals 14 residues. V was trimmed by 4 bases and J by 3 bases, leaving 13 bases between them. Germline assignment: CDR1 SGHRS and CDR2 YFSETQ.

The chain links TRBV14 to TRBJ1-1; maybe TRBD1 (6 bases). There are 12 residues in the CDR3. The V end lost 4 bases, the J end lost 4 bases, and 7 bases lay between the germline ends. CDR1 and CDR2 (germline): SGHDN, FVKESK. CDR3 in amino acids: CASSPQGTEAFF. Here the CDR3 DNA reads TGTGCCAGCAGCCCACAGGGCACTGAAGCTTTCTTT.